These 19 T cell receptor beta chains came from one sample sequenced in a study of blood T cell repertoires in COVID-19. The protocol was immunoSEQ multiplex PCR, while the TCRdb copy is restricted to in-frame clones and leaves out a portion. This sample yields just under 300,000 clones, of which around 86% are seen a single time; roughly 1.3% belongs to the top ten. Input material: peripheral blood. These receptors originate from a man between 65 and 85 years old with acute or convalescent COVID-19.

CDR3 loop: CASSPRTSANEQFF. The CDR3 DNA is TGTGCCAGCAGCCCTCGGACTAGCGCCAATGAGCAGTTCTTC. The rearrangement links TRBV7-2 to TRBJ2-1; TRBD2 matches at 9 bases. Germline loops: CDR1 SGHTA, CDR2 FQGNSA. CDR3 length: 14 residues. The V segment lost 5 bases and the J segment 6 bases; nucleotides outside the gene matches: 5.

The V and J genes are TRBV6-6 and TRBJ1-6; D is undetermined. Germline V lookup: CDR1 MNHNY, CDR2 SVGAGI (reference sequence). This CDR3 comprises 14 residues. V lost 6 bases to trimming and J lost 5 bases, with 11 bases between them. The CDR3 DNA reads TGTGCCAGCAGCCCCATGTCAGATAATTCACCCCTCCACTTT. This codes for CASSPMSDNSPLHF.

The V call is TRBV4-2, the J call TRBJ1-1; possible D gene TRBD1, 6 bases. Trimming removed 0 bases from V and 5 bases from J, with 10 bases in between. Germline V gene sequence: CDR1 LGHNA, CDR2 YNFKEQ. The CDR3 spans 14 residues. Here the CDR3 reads CASSQDRGGTEAFF. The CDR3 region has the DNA TGTGCCAGCAGCCAAGACAGGGGAGGGACTGAAGCTTTCTTT.

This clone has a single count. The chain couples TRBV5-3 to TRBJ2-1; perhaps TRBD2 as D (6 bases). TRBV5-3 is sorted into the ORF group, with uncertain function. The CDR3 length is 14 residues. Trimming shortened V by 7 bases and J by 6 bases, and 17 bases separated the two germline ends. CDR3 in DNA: TGTGCCAGACCCCGCCGGGACGGGGGCAATGAGCAGTTCTTC. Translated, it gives CARPRRDGGNEQFF.

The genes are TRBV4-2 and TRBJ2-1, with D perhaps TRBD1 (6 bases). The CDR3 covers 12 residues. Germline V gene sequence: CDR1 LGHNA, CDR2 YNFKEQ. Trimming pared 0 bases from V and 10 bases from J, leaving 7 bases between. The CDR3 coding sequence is TGTGCCAGCAGCCAAGATGGGGGCGAGCAGTTCTTC. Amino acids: CASSQDGGEQFF.

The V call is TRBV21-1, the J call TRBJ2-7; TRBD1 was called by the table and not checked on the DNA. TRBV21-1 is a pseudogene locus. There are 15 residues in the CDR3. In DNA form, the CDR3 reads TGTGCCAGCAGCAACCAGGACAGGGCGTACTACGAGCAGTACTTC. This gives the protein CASSNQDRAYYEQYF.

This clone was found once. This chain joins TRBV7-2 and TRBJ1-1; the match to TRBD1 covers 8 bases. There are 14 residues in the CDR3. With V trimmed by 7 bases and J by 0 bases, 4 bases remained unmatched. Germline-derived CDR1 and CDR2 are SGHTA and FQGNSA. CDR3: CASKTGGVNTEAFF. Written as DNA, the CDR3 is TGTGCCAGCAAAACAGGGGGAGTGAACACTGAAGCTTTCTTT.

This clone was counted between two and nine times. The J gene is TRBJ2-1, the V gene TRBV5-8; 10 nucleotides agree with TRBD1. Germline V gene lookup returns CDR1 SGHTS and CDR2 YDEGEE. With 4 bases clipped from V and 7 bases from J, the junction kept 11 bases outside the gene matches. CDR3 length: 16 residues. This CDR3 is CASSAGWGQGLNEQFF. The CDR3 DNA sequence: TGTGCCAGCAGCGCGGGGTGGGGACAGGGGCTAAATGAGCAGTTCTTC.

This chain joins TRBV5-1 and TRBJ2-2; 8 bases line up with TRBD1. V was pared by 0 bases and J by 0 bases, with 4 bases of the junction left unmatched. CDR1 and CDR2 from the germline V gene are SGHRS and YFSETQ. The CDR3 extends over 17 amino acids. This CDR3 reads CASSLVAGGPNTGELFF. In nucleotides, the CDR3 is TGCGCCAGCAGCTTGGTGGCAGGGGGCCCGAACACCGGGGAGCTGTTTTTT.

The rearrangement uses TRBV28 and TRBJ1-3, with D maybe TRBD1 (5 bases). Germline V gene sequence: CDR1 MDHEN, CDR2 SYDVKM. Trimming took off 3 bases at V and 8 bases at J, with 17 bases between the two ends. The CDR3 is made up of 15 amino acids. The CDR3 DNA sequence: TGTGCCAGCAGTTTGAAGGGGCTGGCGGCGTACACCATATATTTT. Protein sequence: CASSLKGLAAYTIYF.

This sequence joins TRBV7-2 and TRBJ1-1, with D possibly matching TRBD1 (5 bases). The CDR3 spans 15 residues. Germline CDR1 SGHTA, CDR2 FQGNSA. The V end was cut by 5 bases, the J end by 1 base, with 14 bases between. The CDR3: CASSPQGSGNTEAFF. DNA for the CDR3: TGTGCCAGCAGCCCGCAGGGATCGGGGAACACTGAAGCTTTCTTT.

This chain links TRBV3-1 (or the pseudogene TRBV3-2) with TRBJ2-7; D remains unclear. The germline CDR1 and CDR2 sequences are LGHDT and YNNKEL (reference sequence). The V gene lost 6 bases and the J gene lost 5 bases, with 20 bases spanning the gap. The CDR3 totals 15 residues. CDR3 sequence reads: CASSQRSLAGHEQYF. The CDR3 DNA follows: TGTGCCAGCAGTCAGCGTAGCCTCGCCGGCCACGAGCAGTACTTC.

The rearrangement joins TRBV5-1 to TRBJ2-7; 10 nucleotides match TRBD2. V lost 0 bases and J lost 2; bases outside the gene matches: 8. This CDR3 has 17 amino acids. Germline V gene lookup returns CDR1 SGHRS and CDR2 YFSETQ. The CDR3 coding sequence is TGCGCCAGCAGCTTGGCCTCGGCTAGCGGGGGAGCCTACGAGCAGTACTTC. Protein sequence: CASSLASASGGAYEQYF.

This chain's CDR3 is CASSAVGLGSGPIYEQYF. The CDR3 DNA follows: TGTGCCAGCAGCGCCGTGGGGTTGGGCAGCGGACCCATCTACGAGCAGTACTTC. This chain connects TRBV2 to TRBJ2-7; the D gene is possibly TRBD2 (5 bases). The V gene lost 6 bases and the J gene lost 3 bases, with 27 bases spanning the gap. Germline V gene data show CDR1 as SNHLY and CDR2 as FYNNEI. This CDR3 is 18 amino acids long.

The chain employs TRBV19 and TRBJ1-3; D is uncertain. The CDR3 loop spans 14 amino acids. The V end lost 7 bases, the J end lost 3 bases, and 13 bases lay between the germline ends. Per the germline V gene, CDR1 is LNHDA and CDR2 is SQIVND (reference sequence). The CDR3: CASMRGSGGNTIYF. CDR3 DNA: TGTGCCAGTATGCGAGGGTCTGGTGGAAACACCATATATTTT.

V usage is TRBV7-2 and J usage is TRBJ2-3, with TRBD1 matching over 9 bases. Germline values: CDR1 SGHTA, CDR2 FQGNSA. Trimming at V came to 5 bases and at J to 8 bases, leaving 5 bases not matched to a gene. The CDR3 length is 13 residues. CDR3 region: CASSEYRGLTQYF. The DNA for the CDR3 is TGTGCCAGCAGCGAATACAGGGGGCTTACGCAGTATTTT.

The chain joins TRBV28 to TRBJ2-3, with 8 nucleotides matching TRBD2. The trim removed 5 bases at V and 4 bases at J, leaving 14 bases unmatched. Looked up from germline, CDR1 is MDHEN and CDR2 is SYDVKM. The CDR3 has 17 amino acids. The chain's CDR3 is CASSTLLGLEGSDTQYF. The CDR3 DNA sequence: TGTGCCAGCAGTACCCTCCTGGGACTAGAAGGTTCAGATACGCAGTATTTT.

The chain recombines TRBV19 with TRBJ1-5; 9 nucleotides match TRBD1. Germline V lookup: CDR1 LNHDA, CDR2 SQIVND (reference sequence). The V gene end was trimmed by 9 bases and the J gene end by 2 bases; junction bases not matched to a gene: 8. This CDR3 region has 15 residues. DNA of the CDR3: TGTGCCAGCAGTGACGGGACAGGGCGCAATCAGCCCCAGCATTTT. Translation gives CASSDGTGRNQPQHF.

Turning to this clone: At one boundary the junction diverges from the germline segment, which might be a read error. The CDR3 loop is CASKARDRNHF. CDR3 bases: TGTGCCAGCAAGGCCCGGGACAGGAACCACTTC. The genes are TRBV28 and TRBJ2-7; 8 bases align to TRBD1. Germline CDR1 and CDR2: MDHEN and SYDVKM. The CDR3 contains 11 residues.